Below are 28 T cell receptor beta chains sequenced from a single sample in a study of cytomegalovirus exposure and HLA in healthy donors. Primers: 60 Vbeta forward and 13 Jbeta reverse. The protocol was immunoSEQ multiplex PCR, while the TCRdb copy is restricted to in-frame clones and leaves out a portion. The sample records roughly 160,000 clones, approximately 71% being singletons. Sequenced: PBMCs. These receptors were obtained from a woman aged 18 to 35 in good health and CMV-seropositive.

This rearrangement joins TRBV18 to TRBJ1-6; no clear D gene. Looked up from germline, CDR1 is KGHSH and CDR2 is LQKENI. The CDR3 length is 16 residues. V was trimmed by 3 bases and J by 5 bases, leaving 14 bases between them. CDR3 sequence: CASSPVAPGDNSPLHF. As DNA, the CDR3 is TGTGCCAGCTCACCTGTGGCCCCAGGCGATAATTCACCCCTCCACTTT.

This clone appeared once. The chain carries TRBV5-8 and TRBJ2-5, with TRBD1 as a possible D gene (6 bases). TRBJ2-7 matches the DNA end more closely, so the J call is doubtful. This CDR3 has 13 residues. Germline lookup yields CDR1 SGHTS and CDR2 YDEGEE. The CDR3 coding sequence is TGTGCCAGCAGCCACAGGGTATCCTACGAGCAGTACTTC. Protein sequence: CASSHRVSYEQYF.

The V gene is TRBV5-4, the J gene TRBJ1-2; 10 positions agree with TRBD1. V lost 5 bases and J lost 8; bases outside the gene matches: 6. This CDR3 region has 13 residues. Germline loops: CDR1 SGHNT, CDR2 YYREEE (reference sequence). The CDR3 region has the DNA TGTGCCAGCAGGCCCGGGACAGGGGAAGGCTACACCTTC. This encodes CASRPGTGEGYTF.

The chain couples TRBV7-9 to TRBJ1-2; D uncertain. V was shortened by 4 bases and J by 0 bases, with 6 bases between the two germline ends. The V gene's germline CDR1 is SEHNR and CDR2 FQNEAQ (reference sequence). The CDR3 consists of 13 residues. As DNA, the CDR3 is TGTGCCAGCAGCTCCGAGGCTAACTATGGCTACACCTTC. It translates to CASSSEANYGYTF.

The CDR3, as DNA: TGTGCCAGCAGTAGACAGCGCAATCAGCCCCAGCATTTT. Amino acids: CASSRQRNQPQHF. The chain recombines TRBV7-2 with TRBJ1-5; maybe TRBD1 (5 bases). The CDR3 consists of 13 residues. Germline CDR1 and CDR2: SGHTA and FQGNSA. V was pared by 6 bases and J by 2 bases, with 8 bases between.

The gene calls are TRBV21-1 and TRBJ1-4; TRBD1, as called in the table, went unchecked against the DNA. TRBV21-1 is classified as a pseudogene. This CDR3 comprises 17 residues. The CDR3 DNA reads TGTGCCAGCAGCAGTCTTCGGGGGGACAGGGGGCGAGAAAAACTGTTTTTT. Amino acids: CASSSLRGDRGREKLFF.

The gene calls are TRBV11-2 and TRBJ2-1; 10 bases match TRBD2. V was clipped by 3 bases and J by 8 bases; unmatched bases: 10. Germline V lookup: CDR1 SGHAT, CDR2 FQNNGV. CDR3 length: 16 residues. DNA for the CDR3: TGTGCCAGCAGCTTGACCGGGACTAGCGTTAGGGATGAGCAGTTCTTC. As protein: CASSLTGTSVRDEQFF.

This clone was counted only a few times. The chain joins TRBV7-2 to TRBJ2-5, with TRBD2 as a possible D gene (5 bases). This CDR3 region has 13 residues. Germline V lookup: CDR1 SGHTA, CDR2 FQGNSA. The V and J ends lost 3 bases and 3 bases respectively, with 8 bases between them. The CDR3 here is CASSLTIEETQYF. DNA of the CDR3: TGTGCCAGCAGCTTGACTATAGAAGAGACCCAGTACTTC.

This sequence joins TRBV6-1 and TRBJ2-7; the match to TRBD1 covers 10 bases. The germline V gene has CDR1 MNHNS and CDR2 SASEGT. The CDR3 totals 17 residues. With 3 bases clipped from V and 3 bases from J, the junction kept 11 bases outside the gene matches. The CDR3 nucleotides are TGTGCCAGCAGTGATTTCCTCGGACAGGGGGAGAGCTACGAGCAGTACTTC. This codes for CASSDFLGQGESYEQYF.

Concerning this clone itself: This CDR3 is missing its conserved last phenylalanine or tryptophan, likely due to a read error. The chain joins TRBV5-6 to TRBJ1-6; D not certain. Germline V gene data show CDR1 as SGHDT and CDR2 as YYEEEE. This CDR3 has 15 amino acids. V lost 2 bases, J lost 6 bases, and 12 bases lay in between. The CDR3 bases are TGTGCCAGCAGCTTCCCAGGTGCTGGTAATTCACCCCTCCACTCT. Its translation: CASSFPGAGNSPLHS.

V and J are TRBV6-5 and TRBJ1-2, with TRBD1 matching over 8 bases. The CDR3 is made up of 14 amino acids. Looked up from germline, CDR1 is MNHEY and CDR2 is SVGAGI. V shed 4 bases, J shed 5 bases, and the junction held 6 bases outside the gene matches. This CDR3 is CASSFGQGGYGYTF. CDR3 sequence (DNA): TGTGCCAGCAGTTTCGGACAGGGTGGATATGGCTACACCTTC.

The V and J genes are TRBV18 and TRBJ1-2; no clear D gene. Germline V gives CDR1 KGHSH, CDR2 LQKENI. The CDR3 sequence is 13 residues long. With 3 bases removed from V and 2 bases from J, the gap between germline ends came to 7 bases. CDR3 in DNA: TGTGCCAGCTCACCGGACTGGAACTATGGCTACACCTTC. It yields the protein CASSPDWNYGYTF. Supplemented by reference TRBV18 and TRBJ1-2, the full variable domain reads NAGVMQNPRHLVRRRGQEARLRCSPMKGHSHVYWYRQLPEEGLKFMVYLQKENIIDESGMPKERFSAEFPKEGPSILRIQQVVRGDSAAYFCASSPDWNYGYTFGSGTRLTVV.

The chain uses TRBV5-4 and TRBJ1-1; D is unresolved. The CDR3 is 13 residues long. Germline assignment: CDR1 SGHNT and CDR2 YYREEE (reference sequence). V was clipped by 2 bases and J by 8 bases, with 13 bases between them. As DNA, the CDR3 is TGTGCCAGCAGCTTTGGAGGGTCTTCAGAAGCTTTCTTT. The encoded protein is CASSFGGSSEAFF.

This clone was counted only a few times. The gene calls are TRBV13 and TRBJ2-1; weak D call: TRBD2 (5 bases). The CDR3 is 16 amino acids. The germline CDR1 and CDR2 sequences are PRHDT and FYEKMQ (reference sequence). Trimming stripped 5 bases from V and 4 bases from J, with 18 bases between. In nucleotides, the CDR3 is TGTGCCAGCAGCGCGCACCGGGAAATTCAATACAATGAGCAGTTCTTC. Its translation: CASSAHREIQYNEQFF.

The DNA for the CDR3 is TGTGCCAGCAGCGTAGCGGGTTCGACAGCCTATGGCTACACCTTC. The encoded protein is CASSVAGSTAYGYTF. This chain connects TRBV9 to TRBJ1-2, with D tentatively TRBD1 (5 bases). This CDR3 comprises 15 residues. V lost 0 bases, J lost 4 bases, and 13 bases lay in between. Germline V gives CDR1 SGDLS, CDR2 YYNGEE.

The chain employs TRBV10-2 and TRBJ2-7; 10 bases match TRBD1. This CDR3 comprises 15 residues. V shed 6 bases and J 4 bases; nucleotides not matched to a gene: 9. Germline V gives CDR1 WSHSY, CDR2 SAAADI. The CDR3 region is CASSARDRGGYEQYF. DNA of the CDR3: TGCGCCAGCAGCGCCCGGGACAGGGGCGGGTACGAGCAGTACTTC.

The rearrangement links TRBV6-6 to TRBJ1-1; unclear D gene. This CDR3 contains 13 residues. The germline V and J ends were trimmed by 0 bases and 10 bases, with 12 bases remaining between them. The germline V gene encodes CDR1 MNHNY and CDR2 SVGAGI (reference sequence). The CDR3 here is CASSYSRARGAFF. DNA of the CDR3: TGTGCCAGCAGTTACTCCCGCGCCCGAGGAGCTTTCTTT.

The chain combines TRBV12-5 with TRBJ2-7; D is unresolved. There are 13 residues in the CDR3. V was pared by 1 base and J by 3 bases, with 7 bases between. Germline-derived CDR1 and CDR2 are LGHNT and FRNRAP. The CDR3: CASGLGRIYEQYF. The CDR3 bases are TGTGCTAGTGGTTTGGGGCGGATCTACGAGCAGTACTTC.

In DNA, the CDR3 is TGCAGCTTCCGGGACACCTCCTACAATGAGCAGTTCTTC. Amino acid sequence: CSFRDTSYNEQFF. This chain uses TRBV29-1 with TRBJ2-1, with D perhaps matching TRBD1 (6 bases). The V end lost 8 bases, the J end lost 0 bases, and 11 bases lay between the germline ends. The CDR3 is 13 residues long. CDR1 and CDR2 from the germline V gene are SQVTM and ANQGSEA.

This chain uses TRBV7-3 with TRBJ2-7; 10 bases are a match to TRBD2. Germline CDR1 is SGHTA and CDR2 is FQGTGA. CDR3 length: 13 residues. Trimming at V came to 4 bases and at J to 7 bases, leaving 4 bases not matched to a gene. This chain's CDR3 is CASSSERGGEQYF. In nucleotides, the CDR3 is TGTGCCAGCAGCTCGGAGCGGGGGGGGGAGCAGTACTTC.

The chain couples TRBV18 to TRBJ1-2, with TRBD1 matching 9 bases. Trimming removed 4 bases from V and 3 bases from J; junction bases left unmatched: 6. This CDR3 is built from 15 residues. Germline V gene sequence: CDR1 KGHSH, CDR2 LQKENI. CDR3 residues: CASSLTQGADYGYTF. DNA for the CDR3: TGTGCCAGCTCACTCACACAGGGGGCTGACTATGGCTACACCTTC.

This rearrangement joins TRBV4-2 to TRBJ2-1, with TRBD2 matching 8 bases. This CDR3 contains 17 residues. V was clipped by 4 bases and J by 3 bases; unmatched bases: 11. Germline lookup yields CDR1 LGHNA and CDR2 YNFKEQ. The CDR3 sequence is CASSPEGAGGFYNEQFF. The CDR3 coding sequence is TGTGCCAGCAGCCCGGAGGGCGCGGGGGGCTTCTACAATGAGCAGTTCTTC.

This clone was seen just once. The V and J genes are TRBV6-1 and TRBJ1-4; 8 bases are shared with TRBD1. Germline CDR1 and CDR2: MNHNS and SASEGT. The CDR3 is 15 residues long. V lost 3 bases to trimming and J lost 5 bases; unmatched junction nucleotides: 5. As DNA, the CDR3 is TGTGCCAGCAGTGACCCGGACAGGGTAAATGAAAAACTGTTTTTT. Translation: CASSDPDRVNEKLFF.

This clone was counted between two and nine times. Germline is not matched at one junction end, which may reflect a read error. The chain recombines TRBV30 with TRBJ1-6; D not certain. Germline-derived CDR1 and CDR2 are GTSNPN and SVGIG (reference sequence). This CDR3 contains 11 residues. In nucleotides, the CDR3 is TGTGCCTCGAGTCGAGGTTCACCCCTCCACTTT. Residues: CASSRGSPLHF.

The chain links TRBV9 to TRBJ2-2; D remains unclear. The CDR3 is made up of 15 amino acids. Trimming left V 1 base short and J 5 bases short, with 12 bases between. Germline lookup yields CDR1 SGDLS and CDR2 YYNGEE. CDR3: CASSVTYPSTGELFF. Here the CDR3 DNA reads TGTGCCAGCAGCGTAACATACCCCTCTACCGGGGAGCTGTTTTTT.

The rearrangement links TRBV28 to TRBJ2-5; 8 bases line up with TRBD2. V lost 7 bases, J lost 4 bases, and 8 bases stayed unmatched. There are 14 residues in the CDR3. Germline V gene data show CDR1 as MDHEN and CDR2 as SYDVKM. The CDR3 region is CASIPAGAGETQYF. The CDR3 nucleotides read TGTGCCAGCATCCCAGCGGGGGCAGGAGAGACCCAGTACTTC.

This clone was detected a few times. The CDR3 loop reads CASSQEASNPGEVDGYTF. The CDR3, as DNA: TGCGCCAGCAGCCAAGAGGCGTCTAATCCAGGGGAAGTGGATGGCTACACCTTC. This chain connects TRBV4-1 to TRBJ1-2, with D maybe TRBD1 (6 bases). CDR3 length: 18 amino acids. Germline V gives CDR1 MGHRA, CDR2 YSYEKL. V was cut by 0 bases and J by 6 bases, with 23 bases left in between.

The rearrangement joins TRBV5-4 to TRBJ2-5, with a tentative D call TRBD2 (5 bases). Deletions cut 4 bases from V and 5 bases from J, with 18 bases between. Germline V gives CDR1 SGHNT, CDR2 YYREEE (reference sequence). The CDR3 runs 15 residues. The CDR3 spells CASSTDLNPGETQYF. The DNA of the CDR3 is TGTGCCAGCAGCACGGACTTAAATCCGGGGGAGACCCAGTACTTC.